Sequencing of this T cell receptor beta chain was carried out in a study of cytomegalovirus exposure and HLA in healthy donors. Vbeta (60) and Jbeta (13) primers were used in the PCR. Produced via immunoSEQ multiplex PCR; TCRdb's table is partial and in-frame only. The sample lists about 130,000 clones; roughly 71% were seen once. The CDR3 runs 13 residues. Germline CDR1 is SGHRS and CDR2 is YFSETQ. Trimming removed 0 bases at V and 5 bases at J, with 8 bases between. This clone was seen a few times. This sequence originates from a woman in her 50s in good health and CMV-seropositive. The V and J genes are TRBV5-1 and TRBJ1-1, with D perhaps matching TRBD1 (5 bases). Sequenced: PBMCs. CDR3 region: CASSLEGSTEAFF. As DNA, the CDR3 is TGCGCCAGCAGCTTGGAGGGGTCTACTGAAGCTTTCTTT.